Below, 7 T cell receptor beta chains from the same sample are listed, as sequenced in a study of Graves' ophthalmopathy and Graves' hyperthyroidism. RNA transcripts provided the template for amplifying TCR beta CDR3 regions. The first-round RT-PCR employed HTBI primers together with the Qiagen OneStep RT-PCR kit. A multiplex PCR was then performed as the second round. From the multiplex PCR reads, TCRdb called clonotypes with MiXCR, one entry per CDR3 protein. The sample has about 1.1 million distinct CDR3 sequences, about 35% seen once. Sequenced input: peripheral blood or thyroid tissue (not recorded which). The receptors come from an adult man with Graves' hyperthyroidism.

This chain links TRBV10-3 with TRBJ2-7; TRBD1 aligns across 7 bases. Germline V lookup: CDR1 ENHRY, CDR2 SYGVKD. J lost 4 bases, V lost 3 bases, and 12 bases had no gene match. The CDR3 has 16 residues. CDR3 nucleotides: TGTGCCATCAGTGAAAGTTATGAGACAGGGCGTTACGAGCAGTACTTC. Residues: CAISESYETGRYEQYF.

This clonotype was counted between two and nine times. CDR3 sequence: CASSLLGTYTEAFF. CDR3 DNA: TGCGCCAGCAGCTTGCTTGGCACATACACTGAAGCTTTCTTT. This chain links TRBV5-1 with TRBJ1-1; D uncertain. Trimming cost V 1 base and J 3 bases, with 10 bases left between them. Germline CDR1 is SGHRS and CDR2 is YFSETQ. This CDR3 spans 14 amino acids.

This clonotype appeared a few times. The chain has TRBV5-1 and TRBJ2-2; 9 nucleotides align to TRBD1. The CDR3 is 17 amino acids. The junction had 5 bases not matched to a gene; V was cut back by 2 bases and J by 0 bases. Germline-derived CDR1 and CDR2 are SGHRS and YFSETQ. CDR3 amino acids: CASSLVGTGPNTGELFF. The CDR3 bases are TGCGCCAGCAGCTTAGTGGGGACAGGGCCGAACACCGGGGAGCTGTTTTTT.

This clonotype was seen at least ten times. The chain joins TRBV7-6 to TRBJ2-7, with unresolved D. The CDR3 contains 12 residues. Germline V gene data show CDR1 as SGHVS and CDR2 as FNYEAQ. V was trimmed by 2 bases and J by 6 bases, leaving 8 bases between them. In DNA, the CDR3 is TGTGCCAGCAGCTTACGAATGGGCGAGCAGTACTTC. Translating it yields CASSLRMGEQYF.

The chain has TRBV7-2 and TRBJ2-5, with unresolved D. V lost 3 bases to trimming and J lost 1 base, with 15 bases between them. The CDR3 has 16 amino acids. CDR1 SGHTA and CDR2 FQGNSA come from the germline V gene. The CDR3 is CASSLFNGPSQETQYF. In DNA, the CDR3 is TGTGCCAGCAGCTTGTTTAATGGACCCTCCCAAGAGACCCAGTACTTC.

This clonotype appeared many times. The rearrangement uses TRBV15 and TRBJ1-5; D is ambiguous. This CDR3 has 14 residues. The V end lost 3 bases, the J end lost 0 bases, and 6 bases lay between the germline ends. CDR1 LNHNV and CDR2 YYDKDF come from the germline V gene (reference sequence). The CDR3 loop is CATSRVSSNQPQHF. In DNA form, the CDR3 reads TGTGCCACCAGCAGGGTATCTAGCAATCAGCCCCAGCATTTT.

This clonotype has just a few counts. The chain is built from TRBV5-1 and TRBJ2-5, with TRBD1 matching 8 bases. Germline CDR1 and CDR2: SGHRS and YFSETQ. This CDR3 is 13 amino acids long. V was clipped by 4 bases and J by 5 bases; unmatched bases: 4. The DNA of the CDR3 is TGCGCCAGCAGCGAGGACAGGGAGGAGACCCAGTACTTC. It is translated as CASSEDREETQYF. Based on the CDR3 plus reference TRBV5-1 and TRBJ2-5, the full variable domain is KAGVTQTPRYLIKTRGQQVTLSCSPISGHRSVSWYQQTPGQGLQFLFEYFSETQRNKGNFPGRFSGRQFSNSRSEMNVSTLELGDSALYLCASSEDREETQYFGPGTRLLVL.